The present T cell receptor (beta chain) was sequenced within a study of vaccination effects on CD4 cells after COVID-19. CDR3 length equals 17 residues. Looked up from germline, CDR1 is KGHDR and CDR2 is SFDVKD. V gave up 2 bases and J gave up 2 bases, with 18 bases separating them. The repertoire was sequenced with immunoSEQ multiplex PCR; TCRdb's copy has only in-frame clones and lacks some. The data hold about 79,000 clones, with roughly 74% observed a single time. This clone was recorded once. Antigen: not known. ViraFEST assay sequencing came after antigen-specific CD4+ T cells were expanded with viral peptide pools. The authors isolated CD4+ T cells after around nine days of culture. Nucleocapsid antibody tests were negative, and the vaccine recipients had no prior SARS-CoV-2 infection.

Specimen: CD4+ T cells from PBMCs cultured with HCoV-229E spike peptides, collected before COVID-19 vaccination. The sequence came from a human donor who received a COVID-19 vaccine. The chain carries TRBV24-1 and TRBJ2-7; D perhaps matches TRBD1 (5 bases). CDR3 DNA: TGTGCCACCAGTGATTCCTCCCTGGGGCCAGTAACCTACGAGCAGTACGTC. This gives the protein CATSDSSLGPVTYEQYV.